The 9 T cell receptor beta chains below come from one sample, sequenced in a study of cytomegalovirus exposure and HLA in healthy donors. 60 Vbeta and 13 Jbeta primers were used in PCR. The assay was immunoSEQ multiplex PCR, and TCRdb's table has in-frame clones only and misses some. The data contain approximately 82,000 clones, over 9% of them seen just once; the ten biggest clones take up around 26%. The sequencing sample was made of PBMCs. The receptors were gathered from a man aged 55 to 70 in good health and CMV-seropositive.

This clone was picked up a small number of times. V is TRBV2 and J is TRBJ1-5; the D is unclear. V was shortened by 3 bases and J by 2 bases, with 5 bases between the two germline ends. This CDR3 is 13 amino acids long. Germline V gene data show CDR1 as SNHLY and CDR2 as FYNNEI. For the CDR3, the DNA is TGTGCCAGCAGTGACGGTGGCAATCAGCCCCAGCATTTT. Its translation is CASSDGGNQPQHF.

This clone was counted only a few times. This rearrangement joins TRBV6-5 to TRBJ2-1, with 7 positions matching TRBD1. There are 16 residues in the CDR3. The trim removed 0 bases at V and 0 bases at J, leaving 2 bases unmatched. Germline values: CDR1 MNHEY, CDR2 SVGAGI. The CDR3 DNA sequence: TGTGCCAGCAGTTACTCCAACAGGGGCTCCTACAATGAGCAGTTCTTC. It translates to CASSYSNRGSYNEQFF.

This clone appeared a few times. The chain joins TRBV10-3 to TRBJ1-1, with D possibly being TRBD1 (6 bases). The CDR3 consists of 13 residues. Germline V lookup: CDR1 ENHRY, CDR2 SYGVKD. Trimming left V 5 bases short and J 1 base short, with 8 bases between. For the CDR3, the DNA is TGTGCCATCAGTCCGGACAGGAACACTGAAGCTTTCTTT. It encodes CAISPDRNTEAFF.

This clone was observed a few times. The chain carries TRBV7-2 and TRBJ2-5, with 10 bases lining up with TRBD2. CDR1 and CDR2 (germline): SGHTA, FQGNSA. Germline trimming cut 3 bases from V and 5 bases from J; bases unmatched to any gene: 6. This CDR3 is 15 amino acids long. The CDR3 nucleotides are TGTGCCAGCAGCTTCAGCGGGGGGGCCTGGGAGACCCAGTACTTC. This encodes CASSFSGGAWETQYF.

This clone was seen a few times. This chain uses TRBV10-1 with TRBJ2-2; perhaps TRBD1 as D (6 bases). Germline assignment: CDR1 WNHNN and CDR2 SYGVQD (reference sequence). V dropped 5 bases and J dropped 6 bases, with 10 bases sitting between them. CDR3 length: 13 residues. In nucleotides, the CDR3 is TGCGCCAGCAGTTCAGGGGCCGCCGGGGAGCTGTTTTTT. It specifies CASSSGAAGELFF.

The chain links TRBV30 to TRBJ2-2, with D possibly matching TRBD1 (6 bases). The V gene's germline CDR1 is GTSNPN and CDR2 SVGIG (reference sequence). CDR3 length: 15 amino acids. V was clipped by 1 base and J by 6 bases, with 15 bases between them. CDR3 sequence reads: CAWSAGASRAGELFF. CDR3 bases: TGTGCCTGGAGTGCAGGGGCTTCTAGGGCCGGGGAGCTGTTTTTT.

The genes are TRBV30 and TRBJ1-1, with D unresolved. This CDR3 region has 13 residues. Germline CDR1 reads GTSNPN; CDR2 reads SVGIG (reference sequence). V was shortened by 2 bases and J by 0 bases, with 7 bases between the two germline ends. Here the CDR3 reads CAWSRSLNTEAFF. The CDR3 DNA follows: TGTGCCTGGAGTCGGAGCCTGAACACTGAAGCTTTCTTT.

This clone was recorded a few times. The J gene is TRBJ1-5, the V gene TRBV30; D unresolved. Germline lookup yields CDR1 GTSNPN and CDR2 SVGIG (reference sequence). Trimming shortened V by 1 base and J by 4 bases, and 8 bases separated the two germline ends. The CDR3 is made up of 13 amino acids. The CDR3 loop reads CAWSGASNQPQHF. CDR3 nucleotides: TGTGCCTGGAGTGGGGCATCGAATCAGCCCCAGCATTTT.

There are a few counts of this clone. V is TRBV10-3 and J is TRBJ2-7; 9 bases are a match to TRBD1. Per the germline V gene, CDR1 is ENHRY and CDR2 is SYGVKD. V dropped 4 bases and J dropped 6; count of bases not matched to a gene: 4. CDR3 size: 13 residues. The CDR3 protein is CAISVDRGAEQYV. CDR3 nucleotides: TGTGCCATCAGTGTGGACAGGGGTGCCGAGCAGTACGTC.